This T cell receptor beta chain stems from a study of cytomegalovirus exposure and HLA in healthy donors. Germline V gene lookup returns CDR1 SQVTM and CDR2 ANQGSEA. V gave up 3 bases and J gave up 7 bases, with 12 bases separating them. This CDR3 has 12 residues. The PCR made use of 60 Vbeta and 13 Jbeta primers. Profiling relied on immunoSEQ multiplex PCR, and the TCRdb table lists in-frame clones only, not all of them. The top ten hold 1.6% of the sample, which has about 140,000 clones, 77% seen once. The source material was PBMCs. The genes are TRBV29-1 and TRBJ1-2; D gene unclear. This sequence was found in a female donor in good health and CMV-seronegative. The CDR3 here is CSVEAEPGGYTF. CDR3 sequence (DNA): TGCAGCGTTGAGGCGGAGCCGGGTGGCTACACCTTC.